A single T cell receptor beta chain is shown here with its context. The sample comes from a study of monozygotic twins with inflammatory bowel disease. TCRdb re-called the 5' RACE reads and shows each CDR3 protein once, DNA omitted. The table counts some 450,000 distinct CDR3 sequences; about 2.2% lies in the top ten. This CDR3 is built from 16 residues. The germline CDR1 and CDR2 sequences are SGHVS and FQNEAQ. The rearrangement uses TRBV7-8 and TRBJ2-1; the D call of TRBD2 rests on TCRdb alone, since no DNA is present to check it. The sample consisted of blood. The receptor's source is a human donor with ulcerative colitis or Crohn's disease, or a healthy co-twin of an affected twin (not recorded which). CDR3 protein: CASSLEAGGLYNEQFF.